Listed here are 28 T cell receptor beta chains from one sample, sequenced in a study of CD8+CD57+ T cells in acquired aplastic anemia. The template for TCR beta VDJ and CDR3 sequence profiling was genomic DNA. One entry per CDR3 protein results from TCRdb running MiXCR on the reads. This table holds about 400,000 distinct CDR3 sequences, just under 70% found once. Specimen: sorted CD4+, CD8+, or CD8+CD57+ T cells (not recorded which) from PBMCs. The receptors here all came from a human donor in good health, serving as a control.

DNA for the CDR3: TGTGCCAGCAGCGTAACTATGCAAGAGTACCAGCAGTACTTC. Amino acids: CASSVTMQEYQQYF. The chain recombines TRBV9 with TRBJ2-7; D gene ambiguous. The germline V gene encodes CDR1 SGDLS and CDR2 YYNGEE. V lost 1 base and J lost 8, with 16 bases in between. The CDR3 extends over 14 amino acids.

The V call is TRBV5-6, the J call TRBJ1-1; perhaps TRBD1 as D (6 bases). V was pared by 3 bases and J by 1 base, with 10 bases between. CDR1 is SGHDT, CDR2 YYEEEE, per germline. This CDR3 comprises 14 residues. DNA of the CDR3: TGTGCCAGCAGCTGGGACACAGAGAACACTGAAGCTTTCTTT. It is translated as CASSWDTENTEAFF.

This clonotype was seen at least ten times. The rearrangement uses TRBV7-2 and TRBJ2-4, with 8 positions matching TRBD2. V lost 5 bases, J lost 8 bases, and 8 bases stayed unmatched. The CDR3 contains 14 residues. Germline V lookup: CDR1 SGHTA, CDR2 FQGNSA. For the CDR3, the DNA is TGTGCCAGCAGCCCGGGAAGCGGGGGAGACATTCAGTACTTC. It specifies CASSPGSGGDIQYF.

A word on this clonotype: Given the absence of the conserved phenylalanine or tryptophan at the CDR3 end, a read error is likely. The limits of the CDR3 on the DNA are not certain, so only TCRdb's listed CDR3 is given. This chain joins TRBV7-8 and TRBJ1-2. The CDR3 has 13 amino acids, counting both end residues. Looked up from germline, CDR1 is SGHVS and CDR2 is FQNEAQ. CDR3 loop: CASSSWGRGGYTL.

V usage is TRBV7-2 and J usage is TRBJ2-7; TRBD1 or TRBD2 may be the D gene (6 bases each). The J call may be wrong; the DNA end is better matched by TRBJ2-5. Germline CDR1 SGHTA, CDR2 FQGNSA. The CDR3 covers 13 residues. Here the CDR3 reads CASNGGGQETQYF. The DNA of the CDR3 is TGTGCCAGCAACGGGGGCGGACAAGAGACCCAGTACTTC.

The chain employs TRBV20-1 and TRBJ1-6; possible D gene TRBD1, 5 bases. The CDR3 is 16 residues long. The germline V gene has CDR1 DFQATT and CDR2 SNEGSKA (reference sequence). V gave up 3 bases and J gave up 5 bases, with 17 bases separating them. CDR3 region: CSASFAAGPDNSPLHF. The CDR3 DNA follows: TGCAGTGCTAGTTTTGCGGCGGGACCGGATAATTCACCCCTCCACTTT.

This clonotype was recorded a few times. The final CDR3 position lacks the conserved phenylalanine or tryptophan, pointing to a likely read error. No DNA is shown, since the ends of the CDR3 on it are uncertain; the CDR3 is the one TCRdb lists. V is TRBV7-8 and J is TRBJ1-1; the table's TRBD1 call for D was not verified on the DNA. Germline V gene data show CDR1 as SGHVS and CDR2 as FQNEAQ. Including both end residues, the CDR3 is 13 amino acids long. The CDR3: CASSFTTETYEQY.

The chain uses TRBV7-9 and TRBJ1-4, with a possible D match to TRBD1 (5 bases). Trimming pared 1 base from V and 7 bases from J, leaving 13 bases between. The germline gives CDR1 SEHNR, CDR2 FQNEAQ (reference sequence). This CDR3 region has 15 residues. The CDR3 DNA sequence: TGTGCCAGCAGCTTAGGTGACAGCAGAACTGAAAAACTGTTTTTT. Its protein is CASSLGDSRTEKLFF.

The rearrangement joins TRBV20-1 to TRBJ1-6, with D tentatively TRBD1 (6 bases). V was pared by 3 bases and J by 5 bases, with 11 bases between. This CDR3 contains 14 residues. Germline assignment: CDR1 DFQATT and CDR2 SNEGSKA (reference sequence). The CDR3 DNA reads TGCAGTGCTAGTTCGGGGGGCGATAATTCACCCCTCCACTTT. Its protein product is CSASSGGDNSPLHF.

CDR3 loop: CASSLEGDGETQHLHF. The CDR3 coding sequence is TGTGCCAGCAGCTTAGAAGGGGACGGGGAGACCCAGCACCTCCACTTT. The chain uses TRBV7-8 and TRBJ1-6; D is perhaps TRBD1 (5 bases). The V end lost 1 base, the J end lost 15 bases, and 22 bases lay between the germline ends. This CDR3 contains 16 residues. CDR1 is SGHVS, CDR2 FQNEAQ, per germline.

This clonotype was observed at least ten times. The chain links TRBV10-3 to TRBJ2-5; D may match TRBD1 or TRBD2 (5 bases each). The CDR3 is 11 amino acids. Between the trimmed V and J ends, which lost 4 bases and 5 bases, there was a span of 5 bases. Germline V gene data show CDR1 as ENHRY and CDR2 as SYGVKD. DNA for the CDR3: TGTGCCATCAGTGGGGGGGAGACCCAGTACTTC. Translated, it gives CAISGGETQYF.

The V call is TRBV29-1, the J call TRBJ1-1; D is undetermined. The V end was cut by 7 bases, the J end by 0 bases, with 12 bases between. Per the germline V gene, CDR1 is SQVTM and CDR2 is ANQGSEA. The length of the CDR3 is 13 residues. CDR3 in DNA: TGCAGCGGTCGAAGGGAACTGAACACTGAAGCTTTCTTT. It specifies CSGRRELNTEAFF.

A note on this clonotype: Germline is not matched at one junction end, which may reflect a read error. The rearrangement uses TRBV7-6 and TRBJ2-5, with TRBD1 matching over 10 bases. There are 17 residues in the CDR3. Germline V gives CDR1 SGHVS, CDR2 FNYEAQ. The CDR3, as DNA: TGTGCCAGCAGCTTAGACCCGGGACAGGGGCGGCAAGAGACCCAGCACTTC. It translates to CASSLDPGQGRQETQHF. Combining the CDR3 with reference TRBV7-6 and TRBJ2-5 gives the whole variable domain GAGVSQSPRYKVTKRGQDVALRCDPISGHVSLYWYRQALGQGPEFLTYFNYEAQQDKSGLPNDRFSAERPEGSISTLTIQRTEQRDSAMYRCASSLDPGQGRQETQHFGPGTRLLVL.

This clonotype was recorded a few times. This may be a read error: a much more frequent sequence differs by one nucleotide. V and J are TRBV12-3 or TRBV12-4 and TRBJ2-1, with 8 positions matching TRBD1. After removal of 8 bases from V and 3 bases from J, the junction contained 21 bases not matched to a gene. CDR3 length: 19 amino acids. CDR3 sequence reads: CASGHPMDRAQYGYNEQFF. CDR3 nucleotides: TGTGCCAGCGGCCATCCCATGGACAGGGCTCAATATGGCTACAATGAGCAGTTCTTC.

This clonotype was seen just once. V and J are TRBV20-1 and TRBJ2-7; 7 bases are a match to TRBD1. CDR1 and CDR2 from the germline V gene are DFQATT and SNEGSKA (reference sequence). This CDR3 has 13 amino acids. The trim removed 5 bases at V and 5 bases at J, leaving 9 bases unmatched. The CDR3 protein is CSAFPGQHNEQYF. The CDR3 DNA is TGCAGTGCTTTCCCGGGACAGCACAACGAGCAGTACTTC.

The chain has TRBV2 and TRBJ1-3; a possible D gene is TRBD1 (6 bases). This CDR3 contains 16 residues. Per germline, CDR1 SNHLY and CDR2 FYNNEI. V dropped 7 bases and J dropped 2 bases, with 18 bases sitting between them. In DNA, the CDR3 is TGTGCCAGCACGGGTACAGGGCGGGGGGCTGGAAACACCATATATTTT. This gives the protein CASTGTGRGAGNTIYF. Variable domain in full (rest from reference TRBV2 and TRBJ1-3): EPEVTQTPSHQVTQMGQEVILRCVPISNHLYFYWYRQILGQKVEFLVSFYNNEISEKSEIFDDQFSVERPDGSNFTLKIRSTKLEDSAMYFCASTGTGRGAGNTIYFGEGSWLTVV.

V usage is TRBV7-3 and J usage is TRBJ2-1; D unclear. The DNA end favors TRBJ2-7, so the J call may be wrong. The germline CDR1 and CDR2 sequences are SGHTA and FQGTGA. The CDR3 has 14 residues. The CDR3 here is CASSVKPPSDKQYF. CDR3 DNA sequence: TGTGCCAGCAGCGTAAAGCCGCCGTCGGATAAGCAGTACTTC.

Regarding this clonotype: The conserved final phenylalanine or tryptophan is absent from the CDR3, which likely points to a read error. The rearrangement uses TRBV20-1 and TRBJ2-7, with 7 bases identical to TRBD2. Germline CDR1 is DFQATT and CDR2 is SNEGSKA (reference sequence). The CDR3 has 14 amino acids. CDR3 sequence reads: CSVTGTTSSYEQYL. The CDR3 DNA follows: TGCAGCGTCACCGGGACTACCAGCTCCTACGAGCAGTACCTC.

In the case of this clonotype: This CDR3 fails to terminate in the conserved phenylalanine or tryptophan, so it likely reflects a read error. The DNA is omitted, as the CDR3 cannot be located on it reliably, and the CDR3 follows TCRdb's listing. J is TRBJ2-7 and V is TRBV7-9; TRBD1, the D gene given by the table, was not confirmed from the DNA. Germline loops: CDR1 SEHNR, CDR2 FQNEAQ (reference sequence). The CDR3 extends over 12 residues, inclusive of both ends. CDR3 protein: CASSHEGAGDTY.

The CDR3 loop is CATRDGWAYDQYFF. The CDR3 DNA is TGTGCCACCCGGGACGGGTGGGCCTACGATCAGTACTTCTTT. The rearrangement uses TRBV7-8 and TRBJ1-1; a weak D match, TRBD1 (5 bases). CDR1 and CDR2 (germline): SGHVS, FQNEAQ. The germline V and J ends were trimmed by 10 bases and 14 bases, with 29 bases remaining between them. This CDR3 comprises 14 residues.

There are many counts of this clonotype. V and J are TRBV9 and TRBJ2-6; D possibly corresponds to TRBD1 (6 bases). This CDR3 has 16 residues. CDR1 is SGDLS, CDR2 YYNGEE, per germline. V was trimmed by 2 bases and J by 0 bases, leaving 9 bases between them. CDR3 nucleotides: TGTGCCAGCAGCGTCCGGGACACCTCTGGGGCCAACGTCCTGACTTTC. Amino acids: CASSVRDTSGANVLTF.

J is TRBJ2-3 and V is TRBV7-8; perhaps TRBD1 as D (6 bases). Germline V gives CDR1 SGHVS, CDR2 FQNEAQ. The CDR3 has 17 residues. Deletions cut 5 bases from V and 9 bases from J, with 27 bases between. Here the CDR3 reads CASSARGRGEWQYTQYF. CDR3 coding DNA: TGTGCCAGCAGCGCGAGAGGCAGGGGAGAATGGCAGTACACGCAGTATTTT.

The V and J genes are TRBV5-1 and TRBJ2-7; D unresolved. Germline CDR1 SGHRS, CDR2 YFSETQ. The CDR3 consists of 14 residues. The ends were cut back, 6 bases at V and 5 bases at J, with 18 bases in the middle. The CDR3, as DNA: TGCGCCAGCAAAACGGGCCCCGAAATGGACGAGCAGTACTTC. Translating gives CASKTGPEMDEQYF.

This clonotype has only a few counts. The chain carries TRBV24-1 and TRBJ2-5; D is ambiguous. Germline lookup yields CDR1 KGHDR and CDR2 SFDVKD. The CDR3 has 12 residues. Trimming took off 0 bases at V and 5 bases at J, with 3 bases between the two ends. The CDR3: CATSDLEETQYF. For the CDR3, the DNA is TGTGCCACCAGTGATTTGGAGGAGACCCAGTACTTC.

V usage is TRBV9 and J usage is TRBJ1-5; D is possibly TRBD1 (5 bases). CDR1 and CDR2 from the germline V gene are SGDLS and YYNGEE. Deletions cut 2 bases from V and 12 bases from J, with 18 bases between. The CDR3 is made up of 14 amino acids. CDR3 coding DNA: TGTGCCAGCAGCGTCCGGTGGGGCGCCTACGACCAGCATTTT. This codes for CASSVRWGAYDQHF. The whole variable domain, remainder taken from reference TRBV9 and TRBJ1-5, is DSGVTQTPKHLITATGQRVTLRCSPRSGDLSVYWYQQSLDQGLQFLIQYYNGEERAKGNILERFSAQQFPDLHSELNLSSLELGDSALYFCASSVRWGAYDQHFGDGTRLSIL.

Remarks on this clonotype: It is likely a read error, because the conserved phenylalanine at the end of the CDR3 is missing. It is unclear where the CDR3 begins or ends on the DNA, so no DNA is shown, and the CDR3 is as TCRdb lists it. This chain connects TRBV7-7 to TRBJ2-5; the table gives TRBD1 as D, unverified against the DNA. The CDR3 has 13 residues if both end residues are counted. Germline lookup yields CDR1 SSHAT and CDR2 FNYEAQ (reference sequence). The CDR3 sequence: CASSSRQEGAISP.

This clonotype was seen a few times. The genes are TRBV29-1 and TRBJ1-2; a weak D match, TRBD1 (6 bases). Germline V gene sequence: CDR1 SQVTM, CDR2 ANQGSEA. The CDR3 extends over 12 amino acids. The V gene lost 3 bases and the J gene lost 8 bases, with 13 bases spanning the gap. This CDR3 reads CSVELTGGGYTF. The DNA for the CDR3 is TGCAGCGTTGAGCTGACAGGCGGAGGCTACACCTTC.

Details on this clonotype: The DNA is left out, because the CDR3 cannot be placed on it with certainty; the CDR3 is given as TCRdb lists it. This chain links TRBV12-3 or TRBV12-4 with TRBJ2-7; TRBD1, as called in the table, went unchecked against the DNA. The CDR3 adds up to 23 amino acids, both ends counted. CDR3 in amino acids: CASSCYICSAGRLRDDPSYEQYF.